The sequence of this TCR beta chain was determined in a study of blood T cells in healthy people across ages. This CDR3 comprises 17 residues. Germline lookup yields CDR1 SGHTA and CDR2 FQGNSA. Study results and caveats: Compared with aged donors, long-lived donors showed fewer expanded clones, suggesting selection. Any changes in expanded clonotypes were possibly confounded, as donor CMV status remained unknown. Higher naive T cell percentage went strongly together with higher TCR beta diversity.

In its sample, this clonotype was seen a few times. Its antigen is as yet unknown. A second PCR, run for about 7 to 11 cycles, used a sample-barcoded 5' primer plus a J-beta primer mix. One entry per CDR3 protein, called by TCRdb with MiXCR from the 5' RACE reads. The table shows hundreds of thousands of distinct CDR3 sequences, with about half occurring only once. Sequencing was carried out using blood. This TCR derives from a man older than 75 in good health. The chain employs TRBV7-2 and TRBJ2-7; TRBD2 might be the D (5 bases). The end of the DNA is better explained by TRBJ2-5, so the J call may be wrong. DNA for the CDR3: TGTGCCAGCAGCTTAGCAGGGCCCGGAGGTTTTGTAGAGACCCAGTACTTC. Amino acids: CASSLAGPGGFVETQYF.